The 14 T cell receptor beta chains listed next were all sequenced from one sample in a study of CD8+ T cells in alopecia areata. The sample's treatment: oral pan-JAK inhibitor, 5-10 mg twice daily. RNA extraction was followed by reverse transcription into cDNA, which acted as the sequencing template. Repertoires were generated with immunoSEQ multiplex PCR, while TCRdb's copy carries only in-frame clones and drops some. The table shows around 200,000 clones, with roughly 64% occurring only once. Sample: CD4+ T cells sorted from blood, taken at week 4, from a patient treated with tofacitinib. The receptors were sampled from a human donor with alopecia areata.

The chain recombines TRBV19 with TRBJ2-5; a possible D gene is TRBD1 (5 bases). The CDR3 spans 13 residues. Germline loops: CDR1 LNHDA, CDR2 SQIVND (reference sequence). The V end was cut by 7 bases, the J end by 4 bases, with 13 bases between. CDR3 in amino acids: CASKRQRSETQYF. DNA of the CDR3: TGTGCCAGTAAGCGACAGAGGTCAGAGACCCAGTACTTC.

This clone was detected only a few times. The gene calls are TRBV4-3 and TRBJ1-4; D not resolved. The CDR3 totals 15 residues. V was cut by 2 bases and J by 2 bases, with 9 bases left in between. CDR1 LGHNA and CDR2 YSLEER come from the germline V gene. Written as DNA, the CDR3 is TGCGCCAGCAGCCAACGTCCGGCGACTAATGAAAAACTGTTTTTT. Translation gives CASSQRPATNEKLFF.

The CDR3 here is CALRTSFYDTQYF. The CDR3 DNA reads TGTGCCTTGCGGACTAGTTTTTACGATACGCAGTATTTT. The chain combines TRBV30 with TRBJ2-3, with TRBD2 identical over 7 bases. V dropped 7 bases and J dropped 6; count of bases not matched to a gene: 10. The germline CDR1 and CDR2 sequences are GTSNPN and SVGIG (reference sequence). This CDR3 region has 13 residues.

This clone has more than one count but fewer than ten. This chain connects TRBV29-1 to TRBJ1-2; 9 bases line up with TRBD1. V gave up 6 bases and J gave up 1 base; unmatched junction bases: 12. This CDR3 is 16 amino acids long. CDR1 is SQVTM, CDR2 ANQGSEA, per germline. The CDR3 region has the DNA TGCAGCGTGCTCGGCCTGGGACAGGGAGTTAACTATGGCTACACCTTC. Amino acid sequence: CSVLGLGQGVNYGYTF. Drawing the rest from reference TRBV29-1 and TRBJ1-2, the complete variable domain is SAVISQKPSRDICQRGTSLTIQCQVDSQVTMMFWYRQQPGQSLTLIATANQGSEATYESGFVIDKFPISRPNLTFSTLTVSNMSPEDSSIYLCSVLGLGQGVNYGYTFGSGTRLTVV.

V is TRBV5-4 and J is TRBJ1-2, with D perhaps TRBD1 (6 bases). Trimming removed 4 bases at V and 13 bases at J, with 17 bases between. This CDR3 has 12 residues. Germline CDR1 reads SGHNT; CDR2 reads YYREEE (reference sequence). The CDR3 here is CASSPPTGRGTF. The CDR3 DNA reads TGTGCCAGCAGCCCCCCAACAGGGAGAGGCACCTTC. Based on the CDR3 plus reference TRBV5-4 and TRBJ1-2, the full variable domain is ETGVTQSPTHLIKTRGQQVTLRCSSQSGHNTVSWYQQALGQGPQFIFQYYREEENGRGNFPPRFSGLQFPNYSSELNVNALELDDSALYLCASSPPTGRGTFGSGTRLTVV.

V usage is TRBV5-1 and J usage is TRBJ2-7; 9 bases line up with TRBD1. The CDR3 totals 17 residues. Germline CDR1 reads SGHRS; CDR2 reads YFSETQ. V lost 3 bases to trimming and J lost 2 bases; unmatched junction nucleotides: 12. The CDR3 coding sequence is TGCGCCAGCAGCTCAGCACAATCGGGACAGGGTACCTACGAGCAGTACTTC. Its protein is CASSSAQSGQGTYEQYF.

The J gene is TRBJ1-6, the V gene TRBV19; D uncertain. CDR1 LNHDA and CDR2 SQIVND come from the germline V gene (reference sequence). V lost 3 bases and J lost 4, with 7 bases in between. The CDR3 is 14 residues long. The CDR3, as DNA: TGTGCCAGTAGTATGACGGTTTATAATTCACCCCTCCACTTT. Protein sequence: CASSMTVYNSPLHF.

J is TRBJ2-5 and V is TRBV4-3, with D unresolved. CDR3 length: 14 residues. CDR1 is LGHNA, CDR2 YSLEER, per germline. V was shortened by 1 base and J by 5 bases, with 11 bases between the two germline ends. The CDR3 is CASSQVVGEETQYF. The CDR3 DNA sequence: TGCGCCAGCAGCCAAGTGGTCGGCGAGGAGACCCAGTACTTC.

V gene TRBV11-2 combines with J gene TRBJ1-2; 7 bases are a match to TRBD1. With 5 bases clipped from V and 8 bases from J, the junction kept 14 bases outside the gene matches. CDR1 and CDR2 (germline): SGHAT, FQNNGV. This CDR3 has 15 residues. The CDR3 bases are TGTGCCAGCAGCGCTGTCCACAGGGGCTTCGGGGGCTACACCTTC. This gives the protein CASSAVHRGFGGYTF.

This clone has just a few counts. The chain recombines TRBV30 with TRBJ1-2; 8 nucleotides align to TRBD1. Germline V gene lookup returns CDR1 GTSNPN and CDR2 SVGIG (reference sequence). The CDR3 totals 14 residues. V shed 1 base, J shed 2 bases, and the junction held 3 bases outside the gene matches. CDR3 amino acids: CAWSGQGMNYGYTF. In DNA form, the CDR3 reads TGTGCCTGGAGTGGACAGGGGATGAACTATGGCTACACCTTC.

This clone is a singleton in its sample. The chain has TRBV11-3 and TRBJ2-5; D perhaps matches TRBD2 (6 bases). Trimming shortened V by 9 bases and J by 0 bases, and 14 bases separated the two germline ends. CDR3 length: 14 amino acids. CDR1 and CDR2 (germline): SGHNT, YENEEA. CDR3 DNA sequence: TGTGCCAGTCGGACTATTTCGTACCAAGAGACCCAGTACTTC. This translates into CASRTISYQETQYF.

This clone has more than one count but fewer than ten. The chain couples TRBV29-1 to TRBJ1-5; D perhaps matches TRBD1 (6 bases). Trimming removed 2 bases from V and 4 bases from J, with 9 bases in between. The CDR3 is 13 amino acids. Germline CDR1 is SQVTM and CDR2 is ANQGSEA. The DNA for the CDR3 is TGCAGCGTTGAACAGGGGAAGAATCAGCCCCAGCATTTT. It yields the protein CSVEQGKNQPQHF.

The CDR3 sequence: CASSRTSGGNNEQFF. CDR3 nucleotide sequence: TGTGCCAGCAGCCGGACTAGCGGGGGCAACAATGAGCAGTTCTTC. This sequence joins TRBV11-3 and TRBJ2-1; 13 positions match TRBD2. Germline trimming cut 5 bases from V and 5 bases from J; bases unmatched to any gene: 3. Germline loops: CDR1 SGHNT, CDR2 YENEEA. The CDR3 is 15 residues long.

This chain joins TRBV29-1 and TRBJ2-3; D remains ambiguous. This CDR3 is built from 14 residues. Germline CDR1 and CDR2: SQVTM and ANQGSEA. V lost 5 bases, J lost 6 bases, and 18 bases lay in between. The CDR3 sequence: CSVMVRFGRDTQYF. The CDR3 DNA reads TGCAGCGTTATGGTGAGGTTTGGTAGGGATACGCAGTATTTT.